The 4 T cell receptor beta chains in this list originate from one sample, sequenced in a study of blood T cell repertoires in COVID-19. TCRdb's table, derived via immunoSEQ multiplex PCR, lists solely in-frame clones and lacks some. Of under 45,000 clones in the sample, approximately 88% were seen once. The sample consisted of peripheral blood. These receptor sequences come from a human donor in a cohort sampled during active COVID-19.

The rearrangement joins TRBV3-1 (or the pseudogene TRBV3-2) to TRBJ1-1, with TRBD1 identical over 11 bases. The CDR3 spans 15 residues. J was trimmed by 4 bases and V by 3 bases; bases with no gene match: 4. Germline-derived CDR1 and CDR2 are LGHDT and YNNKEL (reference sequence). CDR3 coding DNA: TGTGCCAGCAGCCATACCGGGACAGGGGGCACTGAAGCTTTCTTT. Amino acid sequence: CASSHTGTGGTEAFF.

The chain is built from TRBV7-2 and TRBJ1-1; 9 bases fit TRBD1. Unmatched junction bases numbered 10, after V lost 4 bases and J lost 1 base. The germline V gene encodes CDR1 SGHTA and CDR2 FQGNSA. The CDR3 has 17 residues. The CDR3 region is CASSYPGTGRTNTEAFF. CDR3 sequence (DNA): TGTGCCAGCAGCTACCCCGGGACAGGGCGGACGAACACTGAAGCTTTCTTT.

The rearrangement links TRBV5-4 to TRBJ2-7; D possibly corresponds to TRBD2 (7 bases). CDR1 and CDR2 from the germline V gene are SGHNT and YYREEE (reference sequence). This CDR3 has 14 residues. V lost 0 bases and J 5 bases, leaving 12 bases between the germline ends. The CDR3 nucleotides are TGTGCCAGCAGCTTGGGAGGGGGGGATCACGAGCAGTACTTC. Its translation: CASSLGGGDHEQYF. The whole variable domain, filled in from reference TRBV5-4 and TRBJ2-7, reads ETGVTQSPTHLIKTRGQQVTLRCSSQSGHNTVSWYQQALGQGPQFIFQYYREEENGRGNFPPRFSGLQFPNYSSELNVNALELDDSALYLCASSLGGGDHEQYFGPGTRLTVT.

The rearrangement links TRBV7-6 to TRBJ1-3; 7 bases are a match to TRBD1. CDR3 length: 16 residues. Germline trimming cut 5 bases from V and 4 bases from J; bases unmatched to any gene: 11. Germline values: CDR1 SGHVS, CDR2 FNYEAQ. The CDR3 nucleotides read TGTGCCAGCAGCGCCTACACAGGGGTCCCAGGAAACACCATATATTTT. Translating it yields CASSAYTGVPGNTIYF.